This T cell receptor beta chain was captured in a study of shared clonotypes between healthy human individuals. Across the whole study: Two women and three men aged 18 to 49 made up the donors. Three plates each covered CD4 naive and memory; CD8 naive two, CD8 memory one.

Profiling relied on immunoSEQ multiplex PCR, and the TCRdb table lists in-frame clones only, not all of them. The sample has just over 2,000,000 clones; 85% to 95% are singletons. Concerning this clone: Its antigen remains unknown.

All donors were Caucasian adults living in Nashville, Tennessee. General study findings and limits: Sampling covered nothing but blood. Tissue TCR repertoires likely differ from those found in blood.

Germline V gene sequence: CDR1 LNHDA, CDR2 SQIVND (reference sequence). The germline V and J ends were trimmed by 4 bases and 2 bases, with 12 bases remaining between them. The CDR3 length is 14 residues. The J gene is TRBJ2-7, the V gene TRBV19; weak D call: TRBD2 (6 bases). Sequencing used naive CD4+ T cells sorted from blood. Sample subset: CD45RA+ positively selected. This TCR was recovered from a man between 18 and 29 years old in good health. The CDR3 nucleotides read TGTGCCAGTAGTACCCCGGGAGCAACCTACGAGCAGTACTTC. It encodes CASSTPGATYEQYF. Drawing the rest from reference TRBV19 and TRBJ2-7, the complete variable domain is DGGITQSPKYLFRKEGQNVTLSCEQNLNHDAMYWYRQDPGQGLRLIYYSQIVNDFQKGDIAEGYSVSREKKESFPLTVTSAQKNPTAFYLCASSTPGATYEQYFGPGTRLTVT.